These 32 T cell receptor beta chains were all obtained from the same sample, sequenced in a study of blood T cell repertoires in COVID-19. Measured with immunoSEQ multiplex PCR; TCRdb has only the in-frame clones, and not every one. This sample has 45,000 to 60,000 clones, with more than 65% found just once. Sequencing was performed on peripheral blood. The source of these receptors is a man older than 75 with COVID-19, enrolled during active disease.

This chain joins TRBV27 and TRBJ1-5; TRBD1 is a possible D gene (6 bases). Germline values: CDR1 MNHEY, CDR2 SMNVEV (reference sequence). This CDR3 has 14 amino acids. V was pared by 1 base and J by 4 bases, with 8 bases between. The CDR3 DNA sequence: TGTGCCAGCAGTTTATGGCAGGGGAATCAGCCCCAGCATTTT. It encodes CASSLWQGNQPQHF.

The chain uses TRBV12-3 or TRBV12-4 and TRBJ1-1; D is ambiguous. This CDR3 spans 12 amino acids. The germline V and J ends were trimmed by 1 base and 6 bases, with 6 bases remaining between them. CDR3 loop: CASSLVVSEAFF. Here the CDR3 DNA reads TGTGCCAGCAGTTTAGTTGTATCTGAAGCTTTCTTT.

This chain joins TRBV7-3 and TRBJ2-6; TRBD1 might be the D (5 bases). The CDR3 contains 16 residues. CDR1 is SGHTA, CDR2 FQGTGA, per germline. Trimming left V 5 bases short and J 0 bases short, with 11 bases between. Here the CDR3 reads CASSPTVPSGANVLTF. The CDR3 DNA follows: TGTGCCAGCAGCCCGACAGTACCCTCTGGGGCCAACGTCCTGACTTTC.

This chain links TRBV9 with TRBJ1-5; the D is unclear. With 1 base removed from V and 4 bases from J, the gap between germline ends came to 12 bases. The CDR3 has 15 amino acids. Germline V gene data show CDR1 as SGDLS and CDR2 as YYNGEE. The CDR3 nucleotides are TGTGCCAGCAGCGTAAGTAGCCAAGTAAATCAGCCCCAGCATTTT. Residues: CASSVSSQVNQPQHF.

This chain's CDR3 is CASTILTGSQPQHF. DNA for the CDR3: TGTGCCAGCACCATCCTGACAGGGTCGCAGCCCCAGCATTTT. The rearrangement uses TRBV6-5 and TRBJ1-5, with 7 bases that match TRBD1. CDR3 length: 14 residues. Per the germline V gene, CDR1 is MNHEY and CDR2 is SVGAGI. Trimming at V came to 7 bases and at J to 7 bases, leaving 10 bases not matched to a gene.

This clone has a single count. This chain connects TRBV30 to TRBJ1-1; no clear D gene. Deletions cut 4 bases from V and 4 bases from J, with 13 bases between. The germline CDR1 and CDR2 sequences are GTSNPN and SVGIG (reference sequence). The CDR3 sequence is 13 residues long. This CDR3 is CAWTPDISTEAFF. CDR3 in DNA: TGTGCCTGGACCCCAGACATCAGCACTGAAGCTTTCTTT.

The V call is TRBV19, the J call TRBJ1-2; weak D call: TRBD1 (6 bases). The CDR3 runs 15 residues. CDR1 and CDR2 from the germline V gene are LNHDA and SQIVND (reference sequence). V was clipped by 2 bases and J by 2 bases, with 12 bases between them. In nucleotides, the CDR3 is TGTGCCAGTAGTATACTACAGGGATCCAACTATGGCTACACCTTC. Translation: CASSILQGSNYGYTF.

V and J are TRBV6-1 and TRBJ1-4, with D tentatively TRBD1 (5 bases). The germline V gene has CDR1 MNHNS and CDR2 SASEGT. The CDR3 totals 14 residues. V lost 3 bases, J lost 8 bases, and 13 bases lay in between. The CDR3 loop is CASSDWRPGEKLFF. The CDR3 region has the DNA TGTGCCAGCAGTGATTGGCGGCCAGGGGAAAAACTGTTTTTT.

The chain uses TRBV28 and TRBJ2-7; the match to TRBD2 covers 14 bases. The J segment lost 6 bases and the V segment lost 5 bases, leaving 9 bases of the junction unmatched. The CDR3 contains 16 residues. Germline CDR1 is MDHEN and CDR2 is SYDVKM. The CDR3 DNA reads TGTGCCAGCAGTAACTACGGGACTAGCGGGAGTGCCGAGCAGTACGTC. It yields the protein CASSNYGTSGSAEQYV.

The rearrangement uses TRBV2 and TRBJ2-4, with TRBD1 matching over 12 bases. There are 18 residues in the CDR3. Unmatched junction bases numbered 7, after V lost 3 bases and J lost 1 base. Germline V lookup: CDR1 SNHLY, CDR2 FYNNEI. The CDR3 coding sequence is TGTGCCAGCAGTGAGGGACAGGGGGCGGTGGAGGCCAAAAACATTCAGTACTTC. This sequence encodes CASSEGQGAVEAKNIQYF.

This rearrangement joins TRBV27 to TRBJ1-5; D not certain. Germline CDR1 reads MNHEY; CDR2 reads SMNVEV (reference sequence). V lost 3 bases and J lost 1, with 16 bases in between. CDR3 length: 17 amino acids. CDR3 amino acids: CASSLHVADDSNQPQHF. The CDR3 DNA reads TGTGCCAGCAGTTTGCATGTGGCGGATGACAGCAATCAGCCCCAGCATTTT.

The CDR3 region has the DNA TGTGCCAGCAGCTCAGTCCGGGACAGAGTCCAGACCCAGTACTTC. It codes for CASSSVRDRVQTQYF. The rearrangement joins TRBV7-2 to TRBJ2-5; 7 nucleotides line up with TRBD1. The CDR3 runs to 15 residues. With V trimmed by 4 bases and J by 6 bases, 11 bases remained unmatched. CDR1 SGHTA and CDR2 FQGNSA come from the germline V gene. The entire variable domain, with the rest obtained from reference TRBV7-2 and TRBJ2-5, is as follows: GAGVSQSPSNKVTEKGKDVELRCDPISGHTALYWYRQSLGQGLEFLIYFQGNSAPDKSGLPSDRFSAERTGGSVSTLTIQRTQQEDSAVYLCASSSVRDRVQTQYFGPGTRLLVL.

A few counts support this clone. The V gene is TRBV24-1, the J gene TRBJ2-2; maybe TRBD1 (5 bases). This CDR3 contains 16 residues. Germline V lookup: CDR1 KGHDR, CDR2 SFDVKD. The V end was cut by 1 base, the J end by 3 bases, with 11 bases between. The CDR3 sequence is CATSDLRGGDTGELFF. CDR3 nucleotide sequence: TGTGCCACCAGTGATTTAAGGGGTGGGGACACCGGGGAGCTGTTTTTT.

The gene calls are TRBV2 and TRBJ1-6; D is unresolved. V lost 5 bases, J lost 0 bases, and 8 bases lay in between. From germline, CDR1 is SNHLY and CDR2 FYNNEI. This CDR3 has 15 residues. CDR3 sequence (DNA): TGTGCCAGCAGTCCTGAGAGCTCCTATAATTCACCCCTCCACTTT. It codes for CASSPESSYNSPLHF.

This clone has only a few counts. This chain joins TRBV30 and TRBJ1-2, with D possibly being TRBD1 (6 bases). CDR3 length: 15 amino acids. CDR1 is GTSNPN, CDR2 SVGIG, per germline (reference sequence). Trimming removed 0 bases from V and 5 bases from J, with 16 bases in between. The DNA for the CDR3 is TGTGCCTGGAGTGTACCGTCAGGGGAGGGATATGGCTACACCTTC. It encodes CAWSVPSGEGYGYTF.

V and J are TRBV19 and TRBJ2-7, with D perhaps matching TRBD2 (6 bases). Between the trimmed V and J ends, which lost 5 bases and 3 bases, there was a span of 11 bases. The CDR3 has 13 residues. Germline V lookup: CDR1 LNHDA, CDR2 SQIVND (reference sequence). The CDR3 loop is CASSAGLYYEQYF. The DNA for the CDR3 is TGTGCCAGTAGTGCGGGACTCTACTACGAGCAGTACTTC.

This chain links TRBV5-6 with TRBJ2-5, with D perhaps matching TRBD1 (5 bases). Trimming shortened V by 3 bases and J by 2 bases, and 8 bases separated the two germline ends. The CDR3 has 13 residues. Per the germline V gene, CDR1 is SGHDT and CDR2 is YYEEEE. CDR3 DNA sequence: TGTGCCAGCAGCTGGGGCCGACAAGAGACCCAGTACTTC. Protein: CASSWGRQETQYF.

The table lists this clone with a count of one. The V call is TRBV2, the J call TRBJ1-6; TRBD1 is a possible D gene (6 bases). Per the germline V gene, CDR1 is SNHLY and CDR2 is FYNNEI. Trimming stripped 6 bases from V and 0 bases from J, with 9 bases between. This CDR3 contains 15 residues. CDR3 region: CASSGQSSYNSPLHF. CDR3 sequence (DNA): TGTGCCAGCAGCGGACAGAGCTCCTATAATTCACCCCTCCACTTT. Based on the CDR3 plus reference TRBV2 and TRBJ1-6, the full variable domain is EPEVTQTPSHQVTQMGQEVILRCVPISNHLYFYWYRQILGQKVEFLVSFYNNEISEKSEIFDDQFSVERPDGSNFTLKIRSTKLEDSAMYFCASSGQSSYNSPLHFGNGTRLTVT.

The genes are TRBV6-5 and TRBJ2-2; D is possibly TRBD2 (6 bases). Germline V gives CDR1 MNHEY, CDR2 SVGAGI. Trimming removed 5 bases from V and 7 bases from J, with 17 bases in between. CDR3 length equals 15 residues. CDR3 in DNA: TGTGCCAGCAGTCCCCCCGGGCGGGGTGGCGGGGAGCTGTTTTTT. This translates into CASSPPGRGGGELFF.

The V and J genes are TRBV3-1 (or the pseudogene TRBV3-2) and TRBJ2-1, with 7 bases identical to TRBD2. The V gene's germline CDR1 is LGHDT and CDR2 YNNKEL (reference sequence). This CDR3 has 12 amino acids. V trimming: 1 base; J trimming: 14 bases; junction bases outside the gene matches: 5. CDR3 residues: CASSQAGGWEFF. The CDR3 DNA follows: TGTGCCAGCAGCCAAGCGGGGGGATGGGAGTTCTTC.

V and J are TRBV5-1 and TRBJ2-1; 10 bases align to TRBD1. This CDR3 has 14 residues. J gave up 9 bases and V 5 bases, and 8 bases lay outside the gene matches. The V gene's germline CDR1 is SGHRS and CDR2 YFSETQ. The CDR3 sequence is CASREGQGFGEQFF. The DNA of the CDR3 is TGCGCCAGCAGGGAGGGACAGGGGTTCGGTGAGCAGTTCTTC. The whole variable domain, remainder taken from reference TRBV5-1 and TRBJ2-1, is KAGVTQTPRYLIKTRGQQVTLSCSPISGHRSVSWYQQTPGQGLQFLFEYFSETQRNKGNFPGRFSGRQFSNSRSEMNVSTLELGDSALYLCASREGQGFGEQFFGPGTRLTVL.

V and J are TRBV9 and TRBJ2-3; the match to TRBD1 covers 10 bases. Unmatched junction bases numbered 10, after V lost 4 bases and J lost 5 bases. There are 16 residues in the CDR3. The V gene's germline CDR1 is SGDLS and CDR2 YYNGEE. This CDR3 is CASSTRGGQGVDTQYF. The DNA of the CDR3 is TGTGCCAGCAGCACGAGAGGCGGACAGGGGGTAGATACGCAGTATTTT.

This clone was counted between two and nine times. The V and J genes are TRBV19 and TRBJ2-7; TRBD1 might be the D (6 bases). CDR1 LNHDA and CDR2 SQIVND come from the germline V gene (reference sequence). The CDR3 loop spans 14 amino acids. The V gene lost 1 base and the J gene lost 4 bases, with 11 bases spanning the gap. CDR3 residues: CASSIGDIIYEQYF. CDR3 sequence (DNA): TGTGCCAGTAGTATAGGGGACATAATTTACGAGCAGTACTTC.

This clone was counted between two and nine times. The V gene is TRBV6-4, the J gene TRBJ1-2, with D uncertain. The germline V gene encodes CDR1 MRHNA and CDR2 SNTAGT. Trimming pared 4 bases from V and 1 base from J, leaving 7 bases between. The CDR3 covers 13 residues. Written as DNA, the CDR3 is TGTGCCAGCAGTGTAGGAGGTAACTATGGCTACACCTTC. Translated: CASSVGGNYGYTF.

This clone was detected a few times. The V and J genes are TRBV24-1 and TRBJ1-1, with TRBD1 matching over 8 bases. The germline V gene has CDR1 KGHDR and CDR2 SFDVKD. There are 12 residues in the CDR3. V shed 5 bases and J 12 bases; nucleotides not matched to a gene: 7. As DNA, the CDR3 is TGTGCCACCAGTGCGGACAGGGAAGGACCTTTCTTT. It is translated as CATSADREGPFF.

The rearrangement joins TRBV25-1 to TRBJ2-1, with 8 nucleotides matching TRBD2. V lost 1 base and J lost 3; bases outside the gene matches: 8. Germline assignment: CDR1 MGHDK and CDR2 SYGVNS. The CDR3 runs 17 residues. CDR3 bases: TGTGCCAGCAGTGAATCCACCTTTAGCGGGGTCTACAATGAGCAGTTCTTC. Translated, it gives CASSESTFSGVYNEQFF. Together with reference TRBV25-1 and TRBJ2-1, the CDR3 gives the full variable domain: EADIYQTPRYLVIGTGKKITLECSQTMGHDKMYWYQQDPGMELHLIHYSYGVNSTEKGDLSSESTVSRIRTEHFPLTLESARPSHTSQYLCASSESTFSGVYNEQFFGPGTRLTVL.

The gene calls are TRBV7-6 and TRBJ2-7; D may be TRBD2 (5 bases). CDR3 length equals 12 residues. The V gene lost 4 bases and the J gene lost 3 bases, with 7 bases spanning the gap. Germline lookup yields CDR1 SGHVS and CDR2 FNYEAQ. CDR3 nucleotide sequence: TGTGCCAGCAGCTCAGAGGGCTACGAGCAGTACTTC. Protein product: CASSSEGYEQYF.

V usage is TRBV6-5 and J usage is TRBJ1-2, with 7 bases identical to TRBD1. Trimming took 5 bases from V and 7 from J; bases not matched to a gene: 4. Germline V gene lookup returns CDR1 MNHEY and CDR2 SVGAGI. This CDR3 region has 12 residues. The CDR3 DNA sequence: TGTGCCAGCAGTCCCAGGGGGTTTGGCTACACCTTC. This encodes CASSPRGFGYTF.

The rearrangement uses TRBV5-1 and TRBJ2-3; 11 bases align to TRBD2. V was pared by 0 bases and J by 7 bases, with 4 bases of the junction left unmatched. Germline V gene data show CDR1 as SGHRS and CDR2 as YFSETQ. This CDR3 has 15 amino acids. The CDR3, as DNA: TGCGCCAGCAGCTTGGTAGCGGGGGGGCCGAATACGCAGTATTTT. Translating gives CASSLVAGGPNTQYF.

V is TRBV19 and J is TRBJ1-1; the D is unclear. Per the germline V gene, CDR1 is LNHDA and CDR2 is SQIVND (reference sequence). This CDR3 contains 12 residues. Deletions cut 1 base from V and 6 bases from J, with 6 bases between. Written as DNA, the CDR3 is TGTGCCAGTAGTATAGGCCGGGCTGAAGCTTTCTTT. Translating it yields CASSIGRAEAFF.

The chain couples TRBV4-2 to TRBJ2-7, with a tentative D call TRBD1 (6 bases). Germline V CDR1 and CDR2: LGHNA, YNFKEQ. Trimming pared 1 base from V and 2 bases from J, leaving 18 bases between. The CDR3 covers 17 residues. The CDR3 bases are TGTGCCAGCAGCCAAGCGACAGGACAGAGAGACCCCTACGAGCAGTACTTC. Translating gives CASSQATGQRDPYEQYF.

V gene TRBV5-5 combines with J gene TRBJ2-3; no clear D. CDR1 is SGHKS and CDR2 is YYEKEE in the germline V gene (reference sequence). V was trimmed by 0 bases and J by 5 bases, leaving 4 bases between them. The CDR3 extends over 12 amino acids. CDR3 region: CASSLAVDTQYF. The CDR3 nucleotides read TGTGCCAGCAGCTTGGCCGTAGATACGCAGTATTTT.